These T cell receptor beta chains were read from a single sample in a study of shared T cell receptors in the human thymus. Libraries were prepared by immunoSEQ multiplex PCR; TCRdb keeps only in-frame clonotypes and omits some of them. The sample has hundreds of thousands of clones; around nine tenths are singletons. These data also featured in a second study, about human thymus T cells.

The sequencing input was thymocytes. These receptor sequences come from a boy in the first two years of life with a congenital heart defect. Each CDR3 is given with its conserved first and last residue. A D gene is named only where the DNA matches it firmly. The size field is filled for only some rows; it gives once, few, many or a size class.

CDR3 protein: CASGLGVQRTDTQYF
CDR3 DNA: TGTGCCAGCGGTCTAGGGGTGCAGCGCACAGATACGCAGTATTTT
V gene: TRBV19
D gene: -
J gene: TRBJ2-3
clone size: few

CDR3 protein: CASSLIEGLNNEQFF
CDR3 DNA: TGTGCCAGCAGCTTAATTGAGGGCCTCAACAATGAGCAGTTCTTC
V gene: TRBV5-6
D gene: -
J gene: TRBJ2-1
clone size: -

CDR3 protein: CASSPTPQTPDTRDTQYF
CDR3 DNA: TGTGCCAGCAGCCCAACCCCCCAGACGCCAGACACACGGGATACGCAGTATTTT
V gene: TRBV7-6
D gene: -
J gene: TRBJ2-3
clone size: -

CDR3 protein: CASSNGTSGSTDTQYF
CDR3 DNA: TGTGCCAGCAGCAATGGGACTAGCGGAAGCACAGATACGCAGTATTTT
V gene: TRBV6-6
D gene: TRBD2
J gene: TRBJ2-3
clone size: -

CDR3 protein: CASRPLGRGETQYF
CDR3 DNA: TGTGCCAGCAGACCACTCGGGAGAGGAGAGACCCAGTACTTC
V gene: TRBV7-2
D gene: -
J gene: TRBJ2-5
clone size: once

CDR3 protein: CASSPEPATNEKLFF
CDR3 DNA: TGTGCCAGCAGCCCGGAGCCTGCAACTAATGAAAAACTGTTTTTT
V gene: TRBV6-5
D gene: -
J gene: TRBJ1-4
clone size: few

CDR3 protein: CASSPTTGLADNEQFF
CDR3 DNA: TGTGCCAGCTCACCGACCACGGGGCTAGCGGACAATGAGCAGTTCTTC
V gene: TRBV18
D gene: TRBD2
J gene: TRBJ2-1
clone size: -

CDR3 protein: CAWSFPPTQRDDNEQFF
CDR3 DNA: TGTGCCTGGAGTTTCCCCCCAACTCAGCGGGATGACAATGAGCAGTTCTTC
V gene: TRBV30
D gene: TRBD2
J gene: TRBJ2-1
clone size: -

CDR3 protein: CASSEFYGQASTDTQYF
CDR3 DNA: TGTGCCAGCAGTGAATTTTATGGGCAAGCCAGCACAGATACGCAGTATTTT
V gene: TRBV25-1
D gene: -
J gene: TRBJ2-3
clone size: -

CDR3 protein: CATSRDQEVGEQYF
CDR3 DNA: TGTGCCACCAGCAGAGATCAGGAAGTAGGCGAGCAGTACTTC
V gene: TRBV15
D gene: -
J gene: TRBJ2-7
clone size: -

CDR3 protein: CASARSRADTQYF
CDR3 DNA: TGTGCCAGCGCCCGTAGCCGCGCAGATACGCAGTATTTT
V gene: TRBV27
D gene: -
J gene: TRBJ2-3
clone size: -

CDR3 protein: CASSPSKPNFDRGLSEQYF
CDR3 DNA: TGTGCCAGCAGCCCCAGCAAACCTAACTTCGACAGGGGGCTAAGCGAGCAGTACTTC
V gene: TRBV4-2
D gene: TRBD1
J gene: TRBJ2-7
clone size: -

CDR3 protein: CASSQSRSGSPYNEQFF
CDR3 DNA: TGCGCCAGCAGCCAATCCCGTAGCGGGAGTCCTTACAATGAGCAGTTCTTC
V gene: TRBV4-1
D gene: TRBD2
J gene: TRBJ2-1
clone size: -

CDR3 protein: CASSQDGWEGIDEQYF
CDR3 DNA: TGTGCCAGCAGCCAAGATGGGTGGGAGGGCATCGACGAGCAGTACTTC
V gene: TRBV14
D gene: TRBD2
J gene: TRBJ2-7
clone size: -

CDR3 protein: CASSPGLPVNEQFF
CDR3 DNA: TGTGCCAGCAGCCCGGGACTCCCTGTGAATGAGCAGTTCTTC
V gene: TRBV5-4
D gene: -
J gene: TRBJ2-1
clone size: -

CDR3 protein: CASSAGPGNEKLFF
CDR3 DNA: TGTGCCAGCAGCGCAGGGCCGGGTAATGAAAAACTGTTTTTT
V gene: TRBV6-6
D gene: -
J gene: TRBJ1-4
clone size: -

CDR3 protein: CSVRPGGRANEQYF
CDR3 DNA: TGCAGCGTTCGCCCTGGCGGGAGGGCGAACGAGCAGTACTTC
V gene: TRBV29-1
D gene: TRBD2
J gene: TRBJ2-7
clone size: -

CDR3 protein: CASSLRRQGWEMNTEAFF
CDR3 DNA: TGTGCCAGCAGTTTACGCAGACAGGGGTGGGAGATGAACACTGAAGCTTTCTTT
V gene: TRBV28
D gene: TRBD1
J gene: TRBJ1-1
clone size: -

CDR3 protein: CASSLVAGGGHNEQFF
CDR3 DNA: TGTGCCAGCAGCTTGGTAGCGGGAGGGGGACACAATGAGCAGTTCTTC
V gene: TRBV5-4
D gene: TRBD2
J gene: TRBJ2-1
clone size: -

CDR3 protein: CASSPRDRGLGNTEAFF
CDR3 DNA: TGTGCCAGCAGCCCTCGGGACAGGGGGCTGGGGAACACTGAAGCTTTCTTT
V gene: TRBV9
D gene: TRBD1
J gene: TRBJ1-1
clone size: once

CDR3 protein: CASSLERSRREQFF
CDR3 DNA: TGCGCCAGCAGCTTGGAGCGCTCCCGTCGTGAGCAGTTCTTC
V gene: TRBV5-1
D gene: -
J gene: TRBJ2-1
clone size: -

CDR3 protein: CASSSQGTTEAFF
CDR3 DNA: TGTGCCAGCAGCTCTCAGGGTACCACTGAAGCTTTCTTT
V gene: TRBV7-8
D gene: -
J gene: TRBJ1-1
clone size: -

CDR3 protein: CASSRQGAGAEKLFF
CDR3 DNA: TGTGCCAGCAGCCGGCAGGGGGCGGGGGCTGAAAAACTGTTTTTT
V gene: TRBV28
D gene: TRBD1
J gene: TRBJ1-4
clone size: few